What follows are 31 T cell receptor beta chains derived from one specimen sequenced in a study of shared clonotypes between healthy human individuals. Using immunoSEQ multiplex PCR, the repertoire was profiled, and TCRdb retains in-frame clones only, with some absent. The sample includes 2,500,000 or so clones, 80% to 95% of them seen just once. The sequenced sample consisted of naive CD4+ T cells from PBMCs. The subset: CD45RA+ positively selected. Every receptor here comes from a man between 18 and 35 years old in good health. Some clones in this sample may be carry-over from other donors' samples.

Comment on this clone: The same CDR3 can be traced to other DNA sequences in this sample. V gene TRBV4-1 combines with J gene TRBJ1-5, with TRBD1 matching over 9 bases. Trimming took 6 bases from V and 4 from J; bases not matched to a gene: 7. The CDR3 runs 15 residues. The germline V gene encodes CDR1 MGHRA and CDR2 YSYEKL. This chain's CDR3 is CASSQGDRANQPQHF. The CDR3 nucleotides are TGCGCCAGCAGTCAGGGGGACAGGGCTAATCAGCCCCAGCATTTT.

The gene calls are TRBV7-8 and TRBJ1-1; D gene unclear. Per the germline V gene, CDR1 is SGHVS and CDR2 is FQNEAQ. V lost 1 base to trimming and J lost 10 bases, with 13 bases between them. The CDR3 has 13 residues. The DNA of the CDR3 is TGTGCCAGCAGCTTAGAGTTGGCGTCGGGAGCTTTCTTT. Protein product: CASSLELASGAFF.

This chain links TRBV6-1 with TRBJ2-1, with D perhaps TRBD1 (6 bases). The germline V gene has CDR1 MNHNS and CDR2 SASEGT. The CDR3 has 15 amino acids. The V gene lost 9 bases and the J gene lost 2 bases, with 17 bases spanning the gap. CDR3 DNA sequence: TGTGCCAGTTTACCCTCCTCAGGGGCCTACAATGAGCAGTTCTTC. Translating it yields CASLPSSGAYNEQFF.

The gene calls are TRBV6-4 and TRBJ2-2, with 11 bases lining up with TRBD2. CDR3 length equals 16 residues. With 6 bases clipped from V and 4 bases from J, the junction kept 7 bases outside the gene matches. The germline gives CDR1 MRHNA, CDR2 SNTAGT. The CDR3, as DNA: TGTGCCAGCAGCCTACTAGCGGGAGACAGCACCGGGGAGCTGTTTTTT. Its protein product is CASSLLAGDSTGELFF.

DNA of the CDR3: TGTGCCAGCAGTTATTACGGACTAGGCTCCTACGAGCAGTACTTC. Encoded protein: CASSYYGLGSYEQYF. The rearrangement uses TRBV6-5 and TRBJ2-7; TRBD2 aligns across 7 bases. The CDR3 contains 15 residues. With V trimmed by 3 bases and J by 0 bases, 5 bases remained unmatched. Germline CDR1 and CDR2: MNHEY and SVGAGI.

In the case of this clone: This sample also contains other DNA sequences that code for the same CDR3. The V and J genes are TRBV7-3 and TRBJ2-1; D is unresolved. Trimming took 2 bases from V and 4 from J, leaving 6 bases between them. The germline V gene encodes CDR1 SGHTA and CDR2 FQGTGA. The CDR3 sequence is 13 residues long. The DNA for the CDR3 is TGTGCCAGCAGCTTAGACCTATACAATGAGCAGTTCTTC. Protein product: CASSLDLYNEQFF. The full variable domain, rest sourced from reference TRBV7-3 and TRBJ2-1, is GAGVSQTPSNKVTEKGKYVELRCDPISGHTALYWYRQSLGQGPEFLIYFQGTGAADDSGLPNDRFFAVRPEGSVSTLKIQRTERGDSAVYLCASSLDLYNEQFFGPGTRLTVL.

This clone was picked up one time. The chain joins TRBV18 to TRBJ1-3; D remains ambiguous. There are 17 residues in the CDR3. In germline, CDR1 is KGHSH, CDR2 LQKENI. Trimming left V 5 bases short and J 2 bases short, with 19 bases between. CDR3 loop: CASSSTSGGSPGNTIYF. CDR3 DNA sequence: TGTGCCAGCTCATCGACCTCCGGAGGGAGTCCTGGAAACACCATATATTTT.

This CDR3 is CASSKGLAAYNEQFF. CDR3 in DNA: TGTGCCAGCAGCAAGGGACTAGCGGCCTACAATGAGCAGTTCTTC. The rearrangement uses TRBV7-3 and TRBJ2-1; 11 nucleotides agree with TRBD2. V was pared by 5 bases and J by 2 bases, with 2 bases of the junction left unmatched. Germline assignment: CDR1 SGHTA and CDR2 FQGTGA. This CDR3 has 15 amino acids.

This rearrangement joins TRBV18 to TRBJ1-4; weak D call: TRBD1 (6 bases). CDR1 is KGHSH and CDR2 is LQKENI in the germline V gene. The CDR3 length is 15 residues. Trimming removed 3 bases from V and 5 bases from J, with 13 bases in between. Here the CDR3 reads CASSPAGRGNEKLFF. For the CDR3, the DNA is TGTGCCAGCTCACCGGCCGGGAGGGGGAATGAAAAACTGTTTTTT.

The V call is TRBV5-5, the J call TRBJ2-5, with 8 nucleotides matching TRBD1. This CDR3 contains 15 residues. After removal of 6 bases from V and 3 bases from J, the junction contained 10 bases not matched to a gene. Germline V gene lookup returns CDR1 SGHKS and CDR2 YYEKEE (reference sequence). CDR3: CASTTSTGGKETQYF. The DNA of the CDR3 is TGTGCCAGCACCACGAGTACAGGGGGGAAAGAGACCCAGTACTTC. Full variable domain (rest looked up from reference TRBV5-5 and TRBJ2-5): DAGVTQSPTHLIKTRGQQVTLRCSPISGHKSVSWYQQVLGQGPQFIFQYYEKEERGRGNFPDRFSARQFPNYSSELNVNALLLGDSALYLCASTTSTGGKETQYFGPGTRLLVL.

This chain uses TRBV10-3 with TRBJ2-1; the match to TRBD2 covers 9 bases. Germline lookup yields CDR1 ENHRY and CDR2 SYGVKD. This CDR3 contains 12 residues. The CDR3 loop reads CAIAGAPDEQFF. CDR3 DNA sequence: TGTGCTATAGCGGGAGCTCCGGATGAGCAGTTCTTC.

The chain couples TRBV7-2 to TRBJ2-7; possible D gene TRBD1, 6 bases. With 5 bases removed from V and 0 bases from J, the gap between germline ends came to 17 bases. The CDR3 length is 16 residues. Germline V gene sequence: CDR1 SGHTA, CDR2 FQGNSA. As DNA, the CDR3 is TGTGCCAGCAGCCCCCAGGGGACCGGCGCCTCCTACGAGCAGTACTTC. Protein sequence: CASSPQGTGASYEQYF.

The chain links TRBV6-6 to TRBJ2-3; D is perhaps TRBD1 (6 bases). The CDR3 consists of 16 residues. Germline loops: CDR1 MNHNY, CDR2 SVGAGI (reference sequence). V was clipped by 1 base and J by 4 bases, with 15 bases between them. DNA of the CDR3: TGTGCCAGCAGTTACTGGGGATCTAAGGGGGCAGATACGCAGTATTTT. As protein: CASSYWGSKGADTQYF.

V is TRBV18 and J is TRBJ2-2, with 8 bases fitting TRBD1. The V and J ends lost 3 bases and 7 bases, in that order; junction bases with no gene match: 4. This CDR3 comprises 14 residues. Per the germline V gene, CDR1 is KGHSH and CDR2 is LQKENI. This CDR3 is CASSPGQADGELFF. CDR3 bases: TGTGCCAGCTCACCGGGACAGGCGGACGGGGAGCTGTTTTTT.

For this clone: The sample holds other DNA sequences that translate to the same CDR3. This CDR3 is CASSYSRGQPQHF. CDR3 coding DNA: TGTGCCAGCAGTTACTCTCGGGGGCAGCCCCAGCATTTT. The rearrangement uses TRBV6-5 and TRBJ1-5, with D perhaps matching TRBD1 (5 bases). CDR3 length equals 13 residues. Germline CDR1 is MNHEY and CDR2 is SVGAGI. V lost 0 bases to trimming and J lost 7 bases, with 7 bases between them.

This chain connects TRBV2 to TRBJ1-2, with D possibly TRBD1 on 6 matching bases. Trimming shortened V by 6 bases and J by 4 bases, and 18 bases separated the two germline ends. The CDR3 sequence is 15 residues long. Germline CDR1 is SNHLY and CDR2 is FYNNEI. The CDR3 DNA reads TGTGCCAGCAGCGCCCGGGTGGGCAGGGGCTATGGCTACACCTTC. It encodes CASSARVGRGYGYTF.

This clone was counted only a few times. This chain uses TRBV29-1 with TRBJ2-2, with D possibly being TRBD1 (6 bases). CDR3 size: 12 residues. The germline gives CDR1 SQVTM, CDR2 ANQGSEA. Trimming removed 7 bases from V and 6 bases from J, with 12 bases in between. The CDR3 loop is CSASGVSGELFF. The DNA of the CDR3 is TGCAGCGCTTCAGGGGTGTCCGGGGAGCTGTTTTTT.

This clone appeared a single time. This chain joins TRBV9 and TRBJ2-1, with TRBD2 identical over 12 bases. The trim removed 5 bases at V and 4 bases at J, leaving 7 bases unmatched. Germline V gives CDR1 SGDLS, CDR2 YYNGEE. The CDR3 totals 16 residues. As DNA, the CDR3 is TGTGCCAGCAGACCACCCGGGACTAGCGGGTACAATGAGCAGTTCTTC. Residues: CASRPPGTSGYNEQFF.

The V gene is TRBV11-2, the J gene TRBJ1-6, with 7 nucleotides matching TRBD1. CDR3 size: 16 residues. CDR1 and CDR2 (germline): SGHAT, FQNNGV. V dropped 1 base and J dropped 10; count of bases not matched to a gene: 10. Here the CDR3 reads CASSLVATGPGSPLHF. In DNA form, the CDR3 reads TGTGCCAGCAGCTTAGTCGCGACAGGGCCAGGGTCACCCCTCCACTTT.

The rearrangement joins TRBV4-2 to TRBJ1-2, with 8 bases matching TRBD1. CDR1 and CDR2 from the germline V gene are LGHNA and YNFKEQ. This CDR3 contains 16 residues. V was clipped by 0 bases and J by 4 bases; unmatched bases: 7. The DNA of the CDR3 is TGTGCCAGCAGCCAAGAACGGACAGGGCAAGTCTATGGCTACACCTTC. As protein: CASSQERTGQVYGYTF.

This clone was seen once. V and J are TRBV11-3 and TRBJ1-2, with D perhaps TRBD1 (5 bases). The CDR3 spans 16 residues. CDR1 SGHNT and CDR2 YENEEA come from the germline V gene. V was trimmed by 2 bases and J by 2 bases, leaving 15 bases between them. The CDR3 loop reads CASSLSWGLLNYGYTF. Written as DNA, the CDR3 is TGTGCCAGCAGCTTATCGTGGGGGTTGCTGAACTATGGCTACACCTTC.

On this clone: The same CDR3 is also encoded by other DNA sequences in this sample. This chain joins TRBV6-5 and TRBJ2-1, with 7 bases aligning to TRBD2. V lost 8 bases, J lost 0 bases, and 7 bases stayed unmatched. Germline CDR1 reads MNHEY; CDR2 reads SVGAGI. CDR3 length: 15 amino acids. The CDR3 is CASSVSGSSYNEQFF. Written as DNA, the CDR3 is TGTGCCAGCTCGGTTAGCGGGTCCTCCTACAATGAGCAGTTCTTC.

With respect to this clone: Other DNA sequences from this sample encode an identical CDR3 as well. The chain carries TRBV28 and TRBJ2-7; 7 bases fit TRBD1. With 6 bases clipped from V and 1 base from J, the junction kept 3 bases outside the gene matches. The CDR3 contains 13 residues. Germline values: CDR1 MDHEN, CDR2 SYDVKM. The CDR3 region is CASRPGGSYEQYF. Here the CDR3 DNA reads TGTGCCAGCAGGCCAGGGGGATCCTACGAGCAGTACTTC.

This chain connects TRBV18 to TRBJ2-7, with 7 bases aligning to TRBD1. The germline V gene has CDR1 KGHSH and CDR2 LQKENI. CDR3 length equals 14 residues. V was clipped by 4 bases and J by 0 bases; unmatched bases: 3. DNA of the CDR3: TGTGCCAGCTCACAAGGACAGGCCTCCTACGAGCAGTACTTC. This sequence encodes CASSQGQASYEQYF. Full variable domain (outside the CDR3, taken from reference TRBV18 and TRBJ2-7): NAGVMQNPRHLVRRRGQEARLRCSPMKGHSHVYWYRQLPEEGLKFMVYLQKENIIDESGMPKERFSAEFPKEGPSILRIQQVVRGDSAAYFCASSQGQASYEQYFGPGTRLTVT.

This rearrangement joins TRBV29-1 to TRBJ1-4; TRBD1 matches at 10 bases. This CDR3 spans 14 amino acids. V dropped 7 bases and J dropped 5; count of bases not matched to a gene: 7. Per germline, CDR1 SQVTM and CDR2 ANQGSEA. The chain's CDR3 is CSGQGTGENEKLFF. CDR3 nucleotides: TGCAGCGGGCAGGGGACAGGGGAAAATGAAAAACTGTTTTTT. The complete variable domain, with remaining parts taken from reference TRBV29-1 and TRBJ1-4, reads SAVISQKPSRDICQRGTSLTIQCQVDSQVTMMFWYRQQPGQSLTLIATANQGSEATYESGFVIDKFPISRPNLTFSTLTVSNMSPEDSSIYLCSGQGTGENEKLFFGSGTQLSVL.

This clone was counted once. The genes are TRBV28 and TRBJ2-6; TRBD2 agrees at 8 bases. With 4 bases clipped from V and 1 base from J, the junction kept 6 bases outside the gene matches. The CDR3 runs 17 residues. CDR1 MDHEN and CDR2 SYDVKM come from the germline V gene. The CDR3 DNA is TGTGCCAGCAGTTCAAGCGGGGGTCGTTCTGGGGCCAACGTCCTGACTTTC. Residues: CASSSSGGRSGANVLTF.

The chain recombines TRBV21-1 with TRBJ2-7; TRBD1, the D gene given by the table, was not confirmed from the DNA. TRBV21-1 is termed a pseudogene. This CDR3 spans 16 amino acids. The CDR3 DNA reads as TGTGCCAGCAGCAAAGCTTCCGGGACAGGCCGCCACGAGCAGTACTTC. Its translation is CASSKASGTGRHEQYF.

The CDR3 protein is CASSVGRRGAGGTDTQYF. Written as DNA, the CDR3 is TGTGCCAGCAGCGTAGGTAGGAGGGGGGCGGGAGGCACAGATACGCAGTATTTT. The chain couples TRBV9 to TRBJ2-3; D is possibly TRBD2 (7 bases). The CDR3 has 18 residues. Deletions cut 0 bases from V and 1 base from J, with 18 bases between. Germline lookup yields CDR1 SGDLS and CDR2 YYNGEE.

This chain uses TRBV6-5 with TRBJ2-1; D remains unclear. CDR1 and CDR2 (germline): MNHEY, SVGAGI. The V gene lost 8 bases and the J gene lost 3 bases, with 11 bases spanning the gap. CDR3 size: 13 residues. The chain's CDR3 is CASGKRDYNEQFF. The CDR3 DNA follows: TGTGCCAGCGGAAAAAGAGACTACAATGAGCAGTTCTTC.

The V gene is TRBV7-9, the J gene TRBJ1-1; the D is unclear. The CDR3 loop spans 14 amino acids. V lost 1 base and J lost 3, with 9 bases in between. Germline CDR1 SEHNR, CDR2 FQNEAQ (reference sequence). CDR3 sequence: CASSLVVVDTEAFF. CDR3 coding DNA: TGTGCCAGCAGCTTAGTAGTGGTGGACACTGAAGCTTTCTTT.

The genes are TRBV11-2 and TRBJ2-5; the D is unclear. Germline-derived CDR1 and CDR2 are SGHAT and FQNNGV. The CDR3 length is 12 residues. V lost 4 bases to trimming and J lost 5 bases, with 8 bases between them. The CDR3 nucleotides are TGTGCCAGCAGCTCCACATGGGAGACCCAGTACTTC. Its protein product is CASSSTWETQYF.